These 11 T cell receptor beta chains were sequenced from one sample in a study of shared clonotypes between healthy human individuals. Sequencing used immunoSEQ multiplex PCR; TCRdb keeps in-frame clones, though not all of them. This table holds more than 2 million clones, 85% to 95% found once. The naive CD8 subset, CD45RO-negative cells positively selected for CCR7, excluded terminally differentiated effector memory CD45RA+ cells. Input material: naive CD8+ T cells from PBMCs. The receptor set was obtained from a man aged 18-30 years in good health. Some clones in this sample may be carry-over from other donors' samples.

The rearrangement uses TRBV19 and TRBJ2-5; possibly TRBD1 or TRBD2 for D (5 bases each). There are 15 residues in the CDR3. The V end lost 6 bases, the J end lost 2 bases, and 16 bases lay between the germline ends. Germline assignment: CDR1 LNHDA and CDR2 SQIVND (reference sequence). The CDR3 loop is CASSTGTSPQETQYF. The DNA for the CDR3 is TGTGCCAGTAGCACGGGGACCTCTCCACAAGAGACCCAGTACTTC. Based on the CDR3 plus reference TRBV19 and TRBJ2-5, the full variable domain is DGGITQSPKYLFRKEGQNVTLSCEQNLNHDAMYWYRQDPGQGLRLIYYSQIVNDFQKGDIAEGYSVSREKKESFPLTVTSAQKNPTAFYLCASSTGTSPQETQYFGPGTRLLVL.

This rearrangement joins TRBV7-9 to TRBJ1-1; no clear D gene. V was shortened by 5 bases and J by 1 base, with 14 bases between the two germline ends. The germline gives CDR1 SEHNR, CDR2 FQNEAQ (reference sequence). The CDR3 covers 15 residues. CDR3 coding DNA: TGTGCCAGCAGCCTGCTACGGGGAGAGAACACTGAAGCTTTCTTT. It specifies CASSLLRGENTEAFF.

This chain connects TRBV10-3 to TRBJ1-5; D is unresolved. This CDR3 comprises 16 residues. Trimming removed 2 bases from V and 2 bases from J, with 13 bases in between. Germline V gives CDR1 ENHRY, CDR2 SYGVKD. For the CDR3, the DNA is TGTGCCATCAGTGAGCCGTCAATCACGGGCAATCAGCCCCAGCATTTT. Translated, it gives CAISEPSITGNQPQHF.

The CDR3 DNA is TGTGCCAGCAGCTTAATGGGGTGGGACAACTATGGCTACACCTTC. Amino acids: CASSLMGWDNYGYTF. The chain recombines TRBV7-6 with TRBJ1-2, with D possibly matching TRBD1 (5 bases). The CDR3 spans 15 residues. The V and J ends lost 2 bases and 2 bases respectively, with 12 bases between them. The V gene's germline CDR1 is SGHVS and CDR2 FNYEAQ.

This clone was found a few times. Other nucleotide sequences from this sample produce the same CDR3. This chain uses TRBV9 with TRBJ1-1; D not certain. With 0 bases removed from V and 5 bases from J, the gap between germline ends came to 5 bases. The CDR3 has 12 amino acids. Looked up from germline, CDR1 is SGDLS and CDR2 is YYNGEE. CDR3 in DNA: TGTGCCAGCAGCGTAGGAGGAACTGAAGCTTTCTTT. It translates to CASSVGGTEAFF.

The CDR3 DNA sequence: TGTGCCAGCAGCCAAGTACCGGATTGGGGCGACGAGCAGTACTTC. This codes for CASSQVPDWGDEQYF. The V call is TRBV4-2, the J call TRBJ2-7, with D perhaps matching TRBD1 (5 bases). Deletions cut 1 base from V and 5 bases from J, with 15 bases between. The V gene's germline CDR1 is LGHNA and CDR2 YNFKEQ. This CDR3 region has 15 residues.

The chain has TRBV10-1 and TRBJ1-1; 7 bases agree with TRBD1. CDR1 is WNHNN and CDR2 is SYGVQD in the germline V gene (reference sequence). With V trimmed by 6 bases and J by 0 bases, 7 bases remained unmatched. The CDR3 is made up of 15 amino acids. CDR3 DNA: TGCGCCAGCAGCGCGAAGACAGGGTTGAACACTGAAGCTTTCTTT. Translation: CASSAKTGLNTEAFF.

The rearrangement joins TRBV12-5 to TRBJ2-2, with 7 positions matching TRBD1. This CDR3 has 14 amino acids. Trimming took 1 base from V and 7 from J; bases not matched to a gene: 3. Per the germline V gene, CDR1 is LGHNT and CDR2 is FRNRAP. CDR3 in amino acids: CASGLGQGDGELFF. As DNA, the CDR3 is TGTGCTAGTGGTTTGGGTCAGGGGGACGGGGAGCTGTTTTTT. The entire variable domain, with the rest obtained from reference TRBV12-5 and TRBJ2-2, is as follows: DARVTQTPRHKVTEMGQEVTMRCQPILGHNTVFWYRQTMMQGLELLAYFRNRAPLDDSGMPKDRFSAEMPDATLATLKIQPSEPRDSAVYFCASGLGQGDGELFFGEGSRLTVL.

V usage is TRBV19 and J usage is TRBJ1-4; 7 bases map to TRBD1. Germline V gene data show CDR1 as LNHDA and CDR2 as SQIVND (reference sequence). There are 15 residues in the CDR3. Trimming at V came to 6 bases and at J to 4 bases, leaving 8 bases not matched to a gene. CDR3 nucleotides: TGTGCCAGTAGCACCCGGACAGGAAGTAATGAAAAACTGTTTTTT. This codes for CASSTRTGSNEKLFF.

The chain links TRBV15 to TRBJ1-1; no firm D call. This CDR3 is built from 15 residues. Germline V gives CDR1 LNHNV, CDR2 YYDKDF (reference sequence). Trimming pared 2 bases from V and 1 base from J, leaving 11 bases between. The CDR3 reads CATSRSRTRNTEAFF. DNA of the CDR3: TGTGCCACCAGCAGATCCCGGACGAGGAACACTGAAGCTTTCTTT.

The chain recombines TRBV11-3 with TRBJ1-1, with a tentative D call TRBD1 (5 bases). V lost 5 bases to trimming and J lost 0 bases, with 7 bases between them. The CDR3 covers 13 residues. Germline V lookup: CDR1 SGHNT, CDR2 YENEEA. CDR3 protein: CASSAGMNTEAFF. Here the CDR3 DNA reads TGTGCCAGCAGCGCAGGGATGAACACTGAAGCTTTCTTT.